In this sample, the clone carrying this TCR beta chain turned up many times. This specimen comes from a study of T cells in Graves' hyperthyroidism and ophthalmopathy. The investigators amplified TCR beta CDR3 regions from RNA transcripts. The HTBI primer set drove a first-round RT-PCR of the TCR CDR3. One entry per CDR3 protein, called by TCRdb with MiXCR from the multiplex PCR reads. The top ten clones hold about two fifths of a sample with around 200,000 distinct CDR3 sequences, about 17% of them seen once. The CDR3 is made up of 15 amino acids. Trimming removed 0 bases from V and 7 bases from J, with 14 bases in between. Germline lookup yields CDR1 SGHRS and CDR2 YFSETQ.

The rearrangement joins TRBV5-1 to TRBJ2-1; D perhaps matches TRBD1 (5 bases). The sample taken for sequencing was blood. The clonotype comes from a middle-aged man with Graves' hyperthyroidism. The CDR3 DNA reads as TGCGCCAGCAGCTTGGAGGACACGTCCCTGAATGAGCAGTTCTTC. Its translation: CASSLEDTSLNEQFF.